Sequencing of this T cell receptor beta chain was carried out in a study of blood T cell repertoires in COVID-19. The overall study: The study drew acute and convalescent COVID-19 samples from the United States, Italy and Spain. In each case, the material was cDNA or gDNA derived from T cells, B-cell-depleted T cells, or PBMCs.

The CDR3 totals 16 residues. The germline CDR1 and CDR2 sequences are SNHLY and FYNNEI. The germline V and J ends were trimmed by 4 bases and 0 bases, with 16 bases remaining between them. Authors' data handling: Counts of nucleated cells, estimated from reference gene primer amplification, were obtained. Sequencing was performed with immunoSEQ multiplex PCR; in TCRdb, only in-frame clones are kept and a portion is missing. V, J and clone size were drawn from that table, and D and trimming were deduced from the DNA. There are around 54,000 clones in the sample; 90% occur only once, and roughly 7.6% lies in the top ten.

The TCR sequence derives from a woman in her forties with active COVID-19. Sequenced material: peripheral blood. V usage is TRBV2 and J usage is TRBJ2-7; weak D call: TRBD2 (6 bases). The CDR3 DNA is TGTGCCAGCAGTGTACGTATTGCGGGAAGCTCCTACGAGCAGTACTTC. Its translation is CASSVRIAGSSYEQYF.